This TCR beta chain was observed in a study of blood T cells in healthy people across ages. Study summary: Per every two T cells, about one barcoded beta molecule was captured by template switching.

Germline lookup yields CDR1 MNHEY and CDR2 SMNVEV (reference sequence). The CDR3 runs 18 residues. J was trimmed by 2 bases and V by 3 bases; bases with no gene match: 7. For the second PCR, which ran for about 6 to 11 cycles, a sample-barcoded 5' primer and a J-beta primer mix were used. TCRdb passed the 5' RACE reads through MiXCR, listing each CDR3 protein once. The table lists 1.8 million or so distinct CDR3 sequences, roughly two fifths of them singletons. The chain uses TRBV27 and TRBJ2-1; 13 bases agree with TRBD2. Sequencing input: blood. The TCR comes from a human donor in good health. CDR3 sequence (DNA): TGTGCCAGCAGTTTTCCTTCACTAGCGGGGGGGCCCTACAATGAGCAGTTCTTC. The encoded protein is CASSFPSLAGGPYNEQFF.